One and the same sample provided the 31 T cell receptor beta chains below, sequenced in a study of tissue T cells after allogeneic stem cell transplantation. Sequencing was performed with immunoSEQ multiplex PCR; in TCRdb, only in-frame clones are kept and a portion is missing. The table records some 48,000 clones, about three quarters of them present only once. Sequenced: sorted cells pooled from one or two spleens. Every receptor here comes from a pool of C57BL/6 mice in good health.

In regard to this clone: Genes here carry mouse names. The read gets to within 1 residue of the CDR3 end, and the germline J gene fills in the rest. The V and J genes are TRBV1 and TRBJ1-3; 8 nucleotides align to TRBD1. Germline loops: CDR1 NSQYPW, CDR2 LRSPGD (reference sequence). This CDR3 is built from 15 residues. The ends lost 4 bases at V and 0 bases at J; junction bases unmatched: 2. The sequenced CDR3 bases are TGCACCTGCAGTGGGACAGGGAATTCTGGAAATACGCTCTAT. Amino acid sequence: CTCSGTGNSGNTLY. The entire CDR3 protein is CTCSGTGNSGNTLYF.

As regards this clone: Gene names are the mouse ones. The CDR3 DNA, read in part, is TGTGCCAGCAGTGCTCCGGGACAGGGGGTTGAACAGTAC. Its protein is CASSAPGQGVEQY. The whole CDR3 protein reads CASSAPGQGVEQYF. The V and J genes are TRBV13-3 and TRBJ2-7; 11 bases agree with TRBD1. Sequencing ends 1 residue short of the CDR3 end; the germline J gene provides the rest. Germline V CDR1 and CDR2: NNHDY, SYVADS. J lost 6 bases, V lost 3 bases, and 5 bases had no gene match. CDR3 length: 14 amino acids.

Comment on this clone: Gene names are mouse gene names. The sequence runs out 1 residue before the end of the CDR3; the remainder is reconstructed from the germline J gene. V usage is TRBV2 and J usage is TRBJ1-1; 10 nucleotides match TRBD1. This CDR3 spans 15 amino acids. The germline V gene has CDR1 LGHNA and CDR2 YSYQKL. With 4 bases clipped from V and 4 bases from J, the junction kept 6 bases outside the gene matches. The CDR3 DNA, read in part, is TGTGCCAGCAGCCTCCCCGGGACAGGGGTCACAGAAGTCTTC. Translating it yields CASSLPGTGVTEVF. From start to end, the CDR3 is CASSLPGTGVTEVFF. The full variable domain, with the rest looked up from reference TRBV2 and TRBJ1-1, is DPKIIQKPKYLVAVTGSEKILICEQYLGHNAMYWYRQSAKKPLEFMFSYSYQKLMDNQTASSRFQPQSSKKNHLDLQITALKPDDSATYFCASSLPGTGVTEVFFGKGTRLTVV.

As concerns this clone: The gene names given are mouse names. The CDR3: CASTRTGTYAEQFF. The CDR3 DNA, read in part, is TGTGCCAGCACCAGGACTGGGACCTATGCTGAGCAGTTC. The chain recombines TRBV15 with TRBJ2-1; TRBD2 aligns across 8 bases. The read gets to within 1 residue of the CDR3 end, and the germline J gene fills in the rest. The V gene's germline CDR1 is SGHND and CDR2 FRSKSL. The CDR3 consists of 14 residues. The V gene end was trimmed by 7 bases and the J gene end by 3 bases; junction bases not matched to a gene: 5.

This clone was detected once. Germline and genes here are mouse. Coverage ceases 1 residue before the CDR3 finishes, and the germline J gene fills in the end. This chain links TRBV15 with TRBJ2-3; 7 nucleotides line up with TRBD2. The trim removed 5 bases at V and 1 base at J, leaving 3 bases unmatched. This CDR3 region has 14 residues. The germline V gene encodes CDR1 SGHND and CDR2 FRSKSL. The covered CDR3 bases are TGTGCCAGCAGTCAAACTGGGGGTGCAGAAACGCTGTAT. It encodes CASSQTGGAETLY. In full, the CDR3 is CASSQTGGAETLYF.

Concerning this clone itself: Mouse germline and gene names are used. CDR3 protein: CASSPGQGGNERLFF. Partial CDR3 DNA: TGTGCCAGCAGCCCGGGACAGGGCGGCAACGAAAGATTATTT. The V and J genes are TRBV5 and TRBJ1-4, with 9 bases lining up with TRBD1. The CDR3 extends 1 residue past the end of the read, so its final part is completed from the germline J gene. Looked up from germline, CDR1 is LGHNA and CDR2 is YNLKQL (reference sequence). J gave up 4 bases and V 4 bases, and 4 bases lay outside the gene matches. This CDR3 contains 15 residues.

Turning to this clone: These gene names are mouse names. The CDR3 extends 1 residue past the end of the read, so its final part is completed from the germline J gene. The chain recombines TRBV4 with TRBJ2-4, with 7 bases matching TRBD2. Germline CDR1 is LGHDT and CDR2 is YNNKQL (reference sequence). V was clipped by 5 bases and J by 0 bases; unmatched bases: 2. This CDR3 is built from 14 residues. The CDR3 sequence is CASSPTGSQNTLYF. Incomplete CDR3 DNA: TGTGCCAGCAGCCCGACTGGGAGTCAAAACACCTTGTAC.

In the case of this clone: Gene names refer to mouse genes. The sequence runs out 1 residue before the end of the CDR3; the remainder is reconstructed from the germline J gene. The chain combines TRBV19 with TRBJ2-5; 7 bases agree with TRBD2. The CDR3 spans 14 residues. V trimming: 1 base; J trimming: 2 bases; junction bases outside the gene matches: 1. CDR1 is FNHDT, CDR2 SITEND, per germline (reference sequence). The sequenced CDR3 bases are TGTGCCAGCAGTATAACTGGGGTCCAAGACACCCAGTAC. Translation: CASSITGVQDTQY. The entire CDR3 protein is CASSITGVQDTQYF. Drawing the rest from reference TRBV19 and TRBJ2-5, the complete variable domain is GGIITQTPKFLIGQEGQKLTLKCQQNFNHDTMYWYRQDSGKGLRLIYYSITENDLQKGDLSEGYDASREKKSSFSLTVTSAQKNEMAVFLCASSITGVQDTQYFGPGTRLLVL.

With regard to this clone: Gene labels here are mouse ones. The read terminates 1 residue ahead of where the CDR3 ends, so the germline J gene completes it. J is TRBJ2-5 and V is TRBV13-2, with D tentatively TRBD1 (6 bases). This CDR3 is 12 amino acids long. Between the trimmed V and J ends, which lost 4 bases and 8 bases, there was a span of 11 bases. Germline lookup yields CDR1 NNHNN and CDR2 SYGAGS (reference sequence). The CDR3 reads CASGPRGGTQYF. CDR3 DNA (partial): TGTGCCAGCGGTCCCAGGGGAGGCACCCAGTAC.

In regard to this clone: The gene names here belong to mouse. The sequenced part of the CDR3 DNA is TGTGGTGCTAGGGATCAGAGACTGGGGTCTCGGGGTCAAAACACCTTGTAC. This translates into CGARDQRLGSRGQNTLY. The whole CDR3 is CGARDQRLGSRGQNTLYF. The V and J genes are TRBV20 and TRBJ2-4; 8 bases fit TRBD2. The CDR3 end lies 1 residue beyond the end of the read and is filled in from the germline J gene. V was clipped by 0 bases and J by 1 base; unmatched bases: 12. Germline assignment: CDR1 GFQATS and CDR2 STVNSAI. The CDR3 has 18 amino acids.

Concerning this clone: Mouse names are used for the genes. The read stops 1 residue short of the end of the CDR3; the missing end is completed from the germline J gene. This chain uses TRBV13-3 with TRBJ2-4; 10 bases map to TRBD2. CDR1 is NNHDY and CDR2 is SYVADS in the germline V gene. This CDR3 is 14 amino acids long. V was clipped by 1 base and J by 5 bases; unmatched bases: 1. The sequenced part of the CDR3 DNA is TGTGCCAGCAGTGATCCTGGGGGGGCAAACACCTTGTAC. Protein sequence: CASSDPGGANTLY. The whole CDR3 sequence is CASSDPGGANTLYF.

Remarks on this clone: Gene names are the mouse ones. The sequenced fragment ends 1 residue before the CDR3 boundary, so the rest is inferred from the germline J gene. Additional DNA sequences in this sample encode the identical CDR3. The V gene is TRBV31, the J gene TRBJ1-2; 9 bases align to TRBD1. Unmatched junction bases numbered 1, after V lost 0 bases and J lost 2 bases. Germline V gene sequence: CDR1 GKSSPN, CDR2 SITVG. The CDR3 loop spans 14 amino acids. CDR3 residues: CAWSLGQGNSDYTF. CDR3 bases read: TGTGCCTGGAGTCTAGGACAGGGGAACTCCGACTACACC.

In regard to this clone: The gene names here belong to mouse. Read sequence stops 1 residue before the CDR3 end, and the germline J gene provides the missing end. The rearrangement joins TRBV16 to TRBJ1-1, with no clear D. This CDR3 region has 13 residues. Germline V gene lookup returns CDR1 SGHSA and CDR2 FRNQAP. V shed 5 bases and J shed 0 bases, with 7 bases lying between them. The CDR3: CASSPTTNTEVFF. CDR3 DNA, as far as it was read: TGTGCAAGCAGCCCGACAACAAACACAGAAGTCTTC.

This clone occurred once. All gene names here are mouse names. The CDR3 end falls 1 residue outside the read, so it is completed with the germline J gene. This chain connects TRBV16 to TRBJ2-1; TRBD2 aligns across 9 bases. The V and J ends lost 5 bases and 1 base, in that order; junction bases with no gene match: 3. CDR3 size: 15 residues. Germline assignment: CDR1 SGHSA and CDR2 FRNQAP. The CDR3 spells CASSLWGGNYAEQFF. Partial CDR3 DNA: TGTGCAAGCAGCCTCTGGGGGGGGAACTATGCTGAGCAGTTC.

In its sample, this clone was seen a few times. All gene names here are mouse names. This specimen includes other DNA sequences encoding the same CDR3. The DNA read from the CDR3 is TGTGCCAGCGGTGATGCAGGGGATGAACAGTAC. Its protein product is CASGDAGDEQY. The whole CDR3 protein reads CASGDAGDEQYF. The gene calls are TRBV13-2 and TRBJ2-7; possibly TRBD1 for D (6 bases). The read ends 1 residue before the CDR3 terminus; that terminus is restored from the germline J gene. V was shortened by 0 bases and J by 5 bases, with 6 bases between the two germline ends. The germline CDR1 and CDR2 sequences are NNHNN and SYGAGS (reference sequence). This CDR3 comprises 12 residues.

Note on this clone: The genes and germline here are from mouse. The observed sequence ends 1 residue before the CDR3 terminus, with the missing tail filled in from the germline J gene. This chain connects TRBV3 to TRBJ1-3; no clear D gene. The CDR3 contains 14 residues. The V gene lost 1 base and the J gene lost 2 bases, with 6 bases spanning the gap. The germline V gene has CDR1 SNHLY and CDR2 FYNGKV (reference sequence). Incomplete CDR3 DNA: TGTGCCAGCAGCTTAGAAGGGCCTGGAAATACGCTCTAT. Protein: CASSLEGPGNTLY. The whole CDR3 region reads CASSLEGPGNTLYF.

With regard to this clone: The gene names given are mouse names. The read finishes 1 residue shy of the CDR3 end, and the germline J gene is used to complete it. V gene TRBV1 combines with J gene TRBJ1-1; D not resolved. Trimming pared 0 bases from V and 4 bases from J, leaving 9 bases between. Germline CDR1 and CDR2: NSQYPW and LRSPGD (reference sequence). This CDR3 has 14 residues. The CDR3 spells CTCSADEGFTEVFF. The DNA read from the CDR3 is TGCACCTGCAGTGCAGATGAAGGGTTCACAGAAGTCTTC.

Note on this clone: Mouse germline and gene names are used. The read ends 1 residue early relative to the CDR3; the germline J gene fills the gap. V and J are TRBV13-2 and TRBJ1-3; tentative D call: TRBD1 (6 bases). Germline loops: CDR1 NNHNN, CDR2 SYGAGS (reference sequence). CDR3 size: 15 residues. The V end was cut by 0 bases, the J end by 0 bases, with 7 bases between. The CDR3 reads CASGDVGASGNTLYF. Partial CDR3 DNA: TGTGCCAGCGGTGATGTGGGGGCTTCTGGAAATACGCTCTAT.

Comments on this clone: These gene names are mouse names. Coverage ceases 1 residue before the CDR3 finishes, and the germline J gene fills in the end. This chain uses TRBV2 with TRBJ1-4; no clear D. The CDR3 length is 15 residues. V lost 2 bases and J lost 1, with 8 bases in between. The germline CDR1 and CDR2 sequences are LGHNA and YSYQKL. CDR3 DNA (partial): TGTGCCAGCAGCCAATTTGGTCATTCCAACGAAAGATTATTT. Translated: CASSQFGHSNERLF. The CDR3 reads in full as CASSQFGHSNERLFF.

Remarks on this clone: All gene names here are mouse names. The read finishes 1 residue shy of the CDR3 end, and the germline J gene is used to complete it. V usage is TRBV15 and J usage is TRBJ2-5; tentative D call: TRBD1 (6 bases). Germline CDR1 reads SGHND; CDR2 reads FRSKSL. The V end was cut by 6 bases, the J end by 2 bases, with 9 bases between. This CDR3 region has 13 residues. CDR3 sequence reads: CASSPRGQDTQYF. CDR3 DNA, as far as it was read: TGTGCCAGCAGCCCCAGGGGCCAAGACACCCAGTAC.

In regard to this clone: Mouse germline and gene names are used. The CDR3 end lies 1 residue beyond the end of the read and is filled in from the germline J gene. The chain employs TRBV31 and TRBJ2-4; perhaps D is TRBD1 or TRBD2 (6 bases each). The V end was cut by 2 bases, the J end by 5 bases, with 11 bases between. The CDR3 is 13 residues long. CDR1 is GKSSPN, CDR2 SITVG, per germline. Here the CDR3 reads CAWSERGVNTLYF. Partial CDR3 DNA: TGTGCCTGGAGTGAAAGGGGGGTAAACACCTTGTAC.

Concerning this clone itself: Gene names and germline refer to mouse. Read sequence stops 1 residue before the CDR3 end, and the germline J gene provides the missing end. Within the sample, other DNA sequences also encode this same CDR3. The chain couples TRBV13-2 to TRBJ1-1, with D uncertain. This CDR3 spans 12 amino acids. V was cut by 0 bases and J by 5 bases, with 5 bases left in between. Germline V gene sequence: CDR1 NNHNN, CDR2 SYGAGS (reference sequence). Incomplete CDR3 DNA: TGTGCCAGCGGTGATGCAACAACAGAAGTCTTC. This encodes CASGDATTEVF. The whole CDR3 protein reads CASGDATTEVFF.

This clone was recorded once. Mouse names are used for the genes. This CDR3 reads CASSLTGGDEQYF. The sequenced CDR3 bases are TGTGCCAGCAGTCTGACAGGGGGCGATGAACAGTAC. This chain connects TRBV15 to TRBJ2-7, with 10 positions matching TRBD1. The read is 1 residue too short to cover the CDR3 end, so that end is filled in from the germline J gene. CDR1 is SGHND and CDR2 is FRSKSL in the germline V gene. The CDR3 runs 13 residues. The V gene end was trimmed by 5 bases and the J gene end by 5 bases; junction bases not matched to a gene: 3.

In this sample, this clone turned up a few times. Here the gene names and germline are mouse. Read sequence stops 1 residue before the CDR3 end, and the germline J gene provides the missing end. This chain links TRBV15 with TRBJ2-5; 7 positions match TRBD2. V shed 2 bases and J 11 bases; nucleotides not matched to a gene: 1. This CDR3 region has 11 residues. Germline CDR1 is SGHND and CDR2 is FRSKSL. The CDR3 sequence is CASSLWGDQYF. The DNA read from the CDR3 is TGTGCCAGCAGTTTATGGGGGGACCAGTAC.

Of note for this clone: Gene names denote mouse genes. Read coverage stops 1 residue before the CDR3 terminus; the germline J gene supplies the remainder. The chain uses TRBV19 and TRBJ1-2; TRBD1 might be the D (5 bases). Germline V gives CDR1 FNHDT, CDR2 SITEND (reference sequence). The V end lost 2 bases, the J end lost 3 bases, and 5 bases lay between the germline ends. The CDR3 contains 12 residues. CDR3 amino acids: CASSMGDSDYTF. The DNA read from the CDR3 is TGTGCCAGCAGTATGGGGGACTCCGACTACACC.

Remarks on this clone: The listed genes are named as in mouse. Read sequence stops 1 residue before the CDR3 end, and the germline J gene provides the missing end. The V and J genes are TRBV19 and TRBJ1-3, with 8 nucleotides matching TRBD1. Per germline, CDR1 FNHDT and CDR2 SITEND (reference sequence). The CDR3 is 14 amino acids. The V and J ends lost 2 bases and 2 bases, in that order; junction bases with no gene match: 0. The sequenced CDR3 bases are TGTGCCAGCAGTATGGACAGGGCTGGAAATACGCTCTAT. It specifies CASSMDRAGNTLY. The full CDR3 protein is CASSMDRAGNTLYF.

This clone was seen only once. Genes and germline are mouse. The read stops 1 residue short of the end of the CDR3; the missing end is completed from the germline J gene. This chain connects TRBV13-1 to TRBJ2-3, with 8 bases lining up with TRBD2. The CDR3 has 13 residues. V dropped 5 bases and J dropped 4; count of bases not matched to a gene: 3. The germline CDR1 and CDR2 sequences are NSHNY and SYGAGN. The CDR3 sequence: CASSSGGPETLYF. The CDR3 DNA, read in part, is TGTGCCAGCAGCTCTGGGGGGCCAGAAACGCTGTAT.

Note on this clone: Genes here carry mouse names. The sequence runs out 1 residue before the end of the CDR3; the remainder is reconstructed from the germline J gene. The chain recombines TRBV3 with TRBJ2-1, with a possible D match to TRBD1 (6 bases). V lost 1 base, J lost 5 bases, and 6 bases lay in between. The CDR3 is 13 residues long. Per the germline V gene, CDR1 is SNHLY and CDR2 is FYNGKV (reference sequence). The CDR3 reads CASSLEGDAEQFF. CDR3 bases read: TGTGCCAGCAGCTTAGAGGGGGATGCTGAGCAGTTC.

To note about this clone: Gene names and germline match the mouse. The observed sequence ends 1 residue before the CDR3 terminus, with the missing tail filled in from the germline J gene. The chain employs TRBV26 and TRBJ2-4, with D possibly TRBD1 on 5 matching bases. Germline V gives CDR1 KGHPV, CDR2 FQNQEV (reference sequence). CDR3 size: 15 residues. The ends were cut back, 6 bases at V and 0 bases at J, with 13 bases in the middle. The CDR3 is CASRYDRPSQNTLYF. CDR3 DNA, as far as it was read: TGTGCCAGCAGATACGACAGACCTAGTCAAAACACCTTGTAC.

The count of this clone is one. Gene labels here are mouse ones. The sequenced fragment ends 1 residue before the CDR3 boundary, so the rest is inferred from the germline J gene. V gene TRBV13-1 combines with J gene TRBJ1-1; D possibly corresponds to TRBD1 (6 bases). V dropped 3 bases and J dropped 0 bases, with 9 bases sitting between them. The CDR3 is made up of 14 amino acids. Germline assignment: CDR1 NSHNY and CDR2 SYGAGN. CDR3 DNA, as far as it was read: TGTGCCAGCAGTGCCGGGACATCAAACACAGAAGTCTTC. Translating it yields CASSAGTSNTEVF. The full CDR3 is CASSAGTSNTEVFF.

As for this clone: Gene names and germline match the mouse. The CDR3 end falls 1 residue outside the read, so it is completed with the germline J gene. The chain uses TRBV13-2 and TRBJ1-1; D is perhaps TRBD1 (6 bases). Germline assignment: CDR1 NNHNN and CDR2 SYGAGS (reference sequence). The V end lost 0 bases, the J end lost 5 bases, and 11 bases lay between the germline ends. The CDR3 extends over 14 amino acids. The CDR3 spells CASGDEQGGTEVFF. The covered CDR3 bases are TGTGCCAGCGGTGATGAACAGGGAGGTACAGAAGTCTTC.